This T cell receptor (beta chain) comes out of a study of shared clonotypes between healthy human individuals. In replicate PCRs of sorted subsets, around 200 ng DNA, about 30,000 T cell genomes, was used. TCRdb keeps only in-frame clones here, not all; method: immunoSEQ multiplex PCR. The repertoire consists of 900,000 to 1,200,000 clones, with approximately 78% occurring once and the leading ten covering 0.5% to 0.65%. A remark on this clone: The antigen is undetermined.

With 4 bases removed from V and 2 bases from J, the gap between germline ends came to 14 bases. The CDR3 is 15 residues long. Germline-derived CDR1 and CDR2 are SGHTA and FQGNSA. Findings of the study overall: In several donors, around 5% of naive CD4 clonotypes appeared in common.

Input material: memory CD4+ T cells from PBMCs. Subset reported: CD45RA-negative fraction. This sequence joins TRBV7-2 and TRBJ2-5, with D maybe TRBD1 (7 bases). This receptor was identified in a man aged 18 to 35 in good health. Some clones in this sample may be carry-over from other donors' samples. The CDR3 coding sequence is TGTGCCAGCAGCTCAGGGGGACTCGGACAAGAGACCCAGTACTTC. It codes for CASSSGGLGQETQYF.